A selection of T cell receptor beta chains follows, all from one sample in a study of neurological immune-mediated disorders. Each CDR3 protein gets one entry after TCRdb re-called the 5' RACE reads with MiXCR. The table lists 25,000 to 30,000 distinct CDR3 sequences, under 7% of them singletons. The sequenced sample consisted of PBMCs. The receptors come from a woman aged 50 to 60 in good health. CDR3s include the opening cysteine and the closing phenylalanine or tryptophan. The D gene is left open where the match is weak. The size entry gives once, few, many, or a class for an expanded clone.

>TRBD2|many|TRBV18|TRBJ2-1
CASSPPRGRRNEQFF
TGTGCCAGCTCACCACCCCGCGGGAGGAGGAATGAGCAGTTCTTC
>NA|medium-sized|TRBV11-3|TRBJ2-1
CASSLAFPNEQFF
TGTGCCAGCAGCTTAGCCTTTCCCAATGAGCAGTTCTTC
>NA|many|TRBV7-2|TRBJ2-5
CASSLVSRETQYF
TGTGCCAGCAGCTTAGTGAGCAGAGAGACCCAGTACTTC
>NA|many|TRBV7-3|TRBJ1-1
CASSPTGVWPNTEAFF
TGTGCCAGCAGCCCCACCGGGGTGTGGCCGAACACTGAAGCTTTCTTT
>NA|many|TRBV7-9|TRBJ1-5
CASSRGHTPGFNQPQHF
TGTGCCAGCAGCCGGGGACACACGCCAGGATTCAATCAGCCCCAGCATTTT
>NA|few|TRBV19|TRBJ2-7
CASRGVTDEQYF
TGTGCCAGTAGAGGGGTCACGGACGAGCAGTACTTC
>NA|many|TRBV27|TRBJ2-3
CASSFQAQDTQYF
TGTGCCAGCAGTTTCCAGGCCCAAGATACGCAGTATTTT
>NA|many|TRBV7-2|TRBJ1-1
CASGWGRGTEAFF
TGTGCCAGCGGATGGGGCAGGGGCACTGAAGCTTTCTTT
>NA|many|TRBV7-9|TRBJ2-2
CASSRGPGELFF
TGTGCCAGCAGCCGAGGGCCCGGGGAGCTGTTTTTT
>NA|many|TRBV12-3/TRBV12-4|TRBJ2-1
CASSRGPGEQFF
TGTGCCAGCAGCCGGGGACCCGGTGAGCAGTTCTTC
>NA|many|TRBV5-1|TRBJ2-3
CASSSDGGPADTQYF
TGCGCCAGCAGCTCAGACGGGGGGCCTGCAGATACGCAGTATTTT
>TRBD1|many|TRBV20-1|TRBJ2-5
CSAGFPGQGIGTQYF
TGCAGTGCTGGGTTTCCGGGACAGGGAATCGGGACCCAGTACTTC
>TRBD1|medium-sized|TRBV6-2/TRBV6-3|TRBJ2-7
CASSSGQGAEEQYF
TGTGCCAGCAGTTCCGGACAGGGTGCTGAGGAGCAGTACTTC
>NA|few|TRBV18|TRBJ2-1
CASSPLLLGRGARNEQFF
TGTGCCAGCTCACCACTCCTCCTCGGACGGGGGGCCAGGAATGAGCAGTTCTTC
>NA|many|TRBV20-1|TRBJ2-7
CSARVLGAEQYF
TGCAGTGCTAGAGTACTAGGCGCCGAGCAGTACTTC
>TRBD2|many|TRBV12-3/TRBV12-4|TRBJ2-2
CASRASGSGGELFF
TGTGCCAGCAGGGCTAGCGGGAGTGGCGGGGAGCTGTTTTTT